One and the same sample provided the 23 T cell receptor beta chains below, sequenced in a study of blood T cell repertoires in COVID-19. Data came from immunoSEQ multiplex PCR; TCRdb stores just in-frame clones and leaves some out. The sample has about 21,000 clones; around 82% are singletons. The material sequenced was peripheral blood. These receptors were obtained from a man aged 60-69 years with active COVID-19.

The chain links TRBV2 to TRBJ2-7, with D possibly TRBD2 on 6 matching bases. The germline V and J ends were trimmed by 7 bases and 5 bases, with 12 bases remaining between them. This CDR3 region has 12 residues. The germline V gene encodes CDR1 SNHLY and CDR2 FYNNEI. Here the CDR3 DNA reads TGTGCCAGCACTGGGGGGTGGAACGAGCAGTACTTC. This translates into CASTGGWNEQYF. Full variable domain (remainder filled in from reference TRBV2 and TRBJ2-7): EPEVTQTPSHQVTQMGQEVILRCVPISNHLYFYWYRQILGQKVEFLVSFYNNEISEKSEIFDDQFSVERPDGSNFTLKIRSTKLEDSAMYFCASTGGWNEQYFGPGTRLTVT.

This rearrangement joins TRBV4-2 to TRBJ2-7; TRBD2 might be the D (6 bases). Trimming removed 0 bases at V and 3 bases at J, with 15 bases between. The CDR3 has 16 amino acids. CDR1 and CDR2 from the germline V gene are LGHNA and YNFKEQ. DNA of the CDR3: TGTGCCAGCAGCCAAGATTTTCCCAGCGGGTACTACGAGCAGTACTTC. It specifies CASSQDFPSGYYEQYF.

In its sample, this clone was seen once. V is TRBV19 and J is TRBJ2-1; D uncertain. Germline V lookup: CDR1 LNHDA, CDR2 SQIVND (reference sequence). The ends were cut back, 5 bases at V and 5 bases at J, with 10 bases in the middle. The CDR3 has 13 amino acids. CDR3 in DNA: TGTGCCAGTAGTCCCGACACGAACAATGAGCAGTTCTTC. This gives the protein CASSPDTNNEQFF.

There are a few counts of this clone. The chain links TRBV6-5 to TRBJ2-5, with 11 bases matching TRBD2. Trimming took 3 bases from V and 3 from J; bases not matched to a gene: 0. The germline V gene encodes CDR1 MNHEY and CDR2 SVGAGI. CDR3 size: 14 residues. The CDR3 reads CASSYSGREETQYF. CDR3 in DNA: TGTGCCAGCAGTTATAGCGGGAGGGAAGAGACCCAGTACTTC.

The chain combines TRBV29-1 with TRBJ1-2; perhaps TRBD1 as D (6 bases). CDR1 and CDR2 (germline): SQVTM, ANQGSEA. The CDR3 consists of 14 residues. Trimming stripped 4 bases from V and 0 bases from J, with 12 bases between. CDR3 protein: CSVGTGKANYGYTF. The CDR3 DNA reads TGCAGCGTTGGAACAGGGAAAGCTAACTATGGCTACACCTTC.

The genes are TRBV5-4 and TRBJ2-3, with D tentatively TRBD2 (6 bases). Germline-derived CDR1 and CDR2 are SGHNT and YYREEE (reference sequence). The CDR3 totals 16 residues. Trimming took 6 bases from V and 0 from J, leaving 17 bases between them. CDR3 protein: CASIGHGRQSTDTQYF. The CDR3 DNA sequence: TGTGCCAGCATTGGCCACGGGAGACAGAGCACAGATACGCAGTATTTT. The full variable domain, with the rest looked up from reference TRBV5-4 and TRBJ2-3, is ETGVTQSPTHLIKTRGQQVTLRCSSQSGHNTVSWYQQALGQGPQFIFQYYREEENGRGNFPPRFSGLQFPNYSSELNVNALELDDSALYLCASIGHGRQSTDTQYFGPGTRLTVL.

The count of this clone is one. V is TRBV19 and J is TRBJ1-1; 8 nucleotides agree with TRBD1. Germline values: CDR1 LNHDA, CDR2 SQIVND (reference sequence). The CDR3 extends over 15 amino acids. The V and J ends lost 3 bases and 2 bases, in that order; junction bases with no gene match: 5. The CDR3 is CASSIKGQANTEAFF. CDR3 DNA: TGTGCCAGTAGTATTAAGGGACAGGCCAACACTGAAGCTTTCTTT.

The V and J genes are TRBV27 and TRBJ1-2, with a weak D call TRBD1 (5 bases). This CDR3 spans 17 amino acids. Trimming left V 6 bases short and J 0 bases short, with 20 bases between. CDR1 is MNHEY, CDR2 SMNVEV, per germline (reference sequence). The CDR3 DNA follows: TGTGCCAGCAGCCCCGACAGACCCATAGGCCCTAACTATGGCTACACCTTC. It translates to CASSPDRPIGPNYGYTF.

The genes are TRBV6-2 or TRBV6-3 and TRBJ2-7; D is unclear. V shed 2 bases and J shed 0 bases, with 8 bases lying between them. CDR1 is MNHEY, CDR2 SVGEGT, per germline. This CDR3 comprises 14 residues. The CDR3 bases are TGTGCCAGCAGTTACCTAGGTATCTCCTACGAGCAGTACTTC. As protein: CASSYLGISYEQYF.

V is TRBV5-1 and J is TRBJ2-3; 9 nucleotides align to TRBD1. CDR3 length: 15 residues. Per germline, CDR1 SGHRS and CDR2 YFSETQ. With V trimmed by 3 bases and J by 2 bases, 4 bases remained unmatched. The CDR3 DNA reads as TGCGCCAGCAGCTGGGGACAGGGAAACACAGATACGCAGTATTTT. Amino acid sequence: CASSWGQGNTDTQYF.

The V call is TRBV7-9, the J call TRBJ2-7; 7 bases agree with TRBD1. CDR1 is SEHNR and CDR2 is FQNEAQ in the germline V gene (reference sequence). The CDR3 has 13 residues. V lost 5 bases to trimming and J lost 1 base; unmatched junction nucleotides: 2. The CDR3 coding sequence is TGTGCCAGCAGCCCGGGACAGTCCTACGAGCAGTACTTC. Protein product: CASSPGQSYEQYF. The full variable domain, rest sourced from reference TRBV7-9 and TRBJ2-7, is DTGVSQNPRHKITKRGQNVTFRCDPISEHNRLYWYRQTLGQGPEFLTYFQNEAQLEKSRLLSDRFSAERPKGSFSTLEIQRTEQGDSAMYLCASSPGQSYEQYFGPGTRLTVT.

By proportion, this clone is medium-sized. The genes are TRBV7-6 and TRBJ1-4; maybe TRBD1 (5 bases). From germline, CDR1 is SGHVS and CDR2 FNYEAQ. The CDR3 runs to 14 residues. V was clipped by 6 bases and J by 8 bases, with 16 bases between them. CDR3 in DNA: TGTGCCAGCAGTCCTAAGACAAGGGGAGAAAAACTGTTTTTT. Translation: CASSPKTRGEKLFF. The full variable domain, in which reference TRBV7-6 and TRBJ1-4 provide the parts outside the CDR3, is GAGVSQSPRYKVTKRGQDVALRCDPISGHVSLYWYRQALGQGPEFLTYFNYEAQQDKSGLPNDRFSAERPEGSISTLTIQRTEQRDSAMYRCASSPKTRGEKLFFGSGTQLSVL.

The V and J genes are TRBV27 and TRBJ1-5; D gene ambiguous. Germline CDR1 is MNHEY and CDR2 is SMNVEV (reference sequence). With 6 bases removed from V and 3 bases from J, the gap between germline ends came to 12 bases. The CDR3 has 14 residues. CDR3 bases: TGTGCCAGCAGGAGTAACAGCCCCAATCAGCCCCAGCATTTT. Translated: CASRSNSPNQPQHF.

This clone was found a few times. V is TRBV5-1 and J is TRBJ2-7, with 7 bases identical to TRBD1. Germline loops: CDR1 SGHRS, CDR2 YFSETQ. J gave up 3 bases and V 0 bases, and 12 bases lay outside the gene matches. The CDR3 has 17 amino acids. CDR3 DNA sequence: TGCGCCAGCAGCTTGGCCGGTCCCGGGACAGTCCTCTACGAGCAGTACTTC. Encoded protein: CASSLAGPGTVLYEQYF.

This chain links TRBV19 with TRBJ1-4, with a weak D call TRBD1 (6 bases). Germline values: CDR1 LNHDA, CDR2 SQIVND (reference sequence). This CDR3 contains 14 residues. Trimming stripped 4 bases from V and 7 bases from J, with 13 bases between. The CDR3 is CASSNQGIGEKLFF. CDR3 DNA sequence: TGTGCCAGTAGTAACCAGGGGATAGGTGAAAAACTGTTTTTT.

V is TRBV7-2 and J is TRBJ1-6, with D possibly being TRBD1 (6 bases). V was trimmed by 1 base and J by 7 bases, leaving 11 bases between them. CDR3 length: 15 residues. Germline CDR1 and CDR2: SGHTA and FQGNSA. CDR3 loop: CASSLVRGANSPLHF. DNA for the CDR3: TGTGCCAGCAGCTTAGTGCGGGGGGCGAATTCACCCCTCCACTTT.

This chain joins TRBV28 and TRBJ2-3, with TRBD1 identical over 9 bases. The CDR3 length is 14 residues. CDR1 MDHEN and CDR2 SYDVKM come from the germline V gene. J was trimmed by 6 bases and V by 6 bases; bases with no gene match: 7. CDR3 residues: CASSEQGAFDTQYF. Here the CDR3 DNA reads TGTGCCAGCAGCGAACAGGGGGCTTTTGATACGCAGTATTTT.

This chain joins TRBV10-3 and TRBJ2-7; 7 positions match TRBD1. After removal of 3 bases from V and 2 bases from J, the junction contained 7 bases not matched to a gene. This CDR3 comprises 15 residues. Looked up from germline, CDR1 is ENHRY and CDR2 is SYGVKD. CDR3 region: CAISEVGRGPYEQYF. The CDR3 DNA reads TGTGCCATCAGTGAAGTTGGTAGGGGGCCCTACGAGCAGTACTTC.

This rearrangement joins TRBV27 to TRBJ2-7; 7 nucleotides agree with TRBD2. This CDR3 contains 15 residues. Germline V gives CDR1 MNHEY, CDR2 SMNVEV (reference sequence). V lost 6 bases to trimming and J lost 6 bases; unmatched junction nucleotides: 14. CDR3 DNA: TGTGCCAGCAGCTATTCCTCAGGGAGGGTTAGCGAGCAGTACTTC. The encoded protein is CASSYSSGRVSEQYF.

This clone was detected a few times. The chain has TRBV6-6 and TRBJ2-1; maybe TRBD1 (6 bases). From germline, CDR1 is MNHNY and CDR2 SVGAGI (reference sequence). The CDR3 runs to 15 residues. The V end lost 4 bases, the J end lost 4 bases, and 14 bases lay between the germline ends. Written as DNA, the CDR3 is TGTGCCAGCAGTTCTCCGGACAGCCCGTACAATGAGCAGTTCTTC. Residues: CASSSPDSPYNEQFF.

This chain connects TRBV24-1 to TRBJ2-7, with TRBD2 matching 8 bases. The CDR3 is made up of 16 amino acids. Germline values: CDR1 KGHDR, CDR2 SFDVKD. Germline trimming cut 4 bases from V and 5 bases from J; bases unmatched to any gene: 12. CDR3 sequence: CATSERAGVRENEQYF. CDR3 nucleotides: TGTGCCACCAGTGAACGAGCGGGAGTAAGAGAGAACGAGCAGTACTTC.

The DNA of the CDR3 is TGTGCCAGTAGTATGTGGGAGGGCACCGGGGAGCTGTTTTTT. Its translation is CASSMWEGTGELFF. This sequence joins TRBV19 and TRBJ2-2, with 7 bases aligning to TRBD2. V lost 3 bases, J lost 4 bases, and 2 bases stayed unmatched. The CDR3 covers 14 residues. Germline lookup yields CDR1 LNHDA and CDR2 SQIVND (reference sequence).

The V gene is TRBV9, the J gene TRBJ2-5; TRBD2 aligns across 8 bases. This CDR3 has 16 amino acids. V shed 3 bases and J 5 bases; nucleotides not matched to a gene: 12. Germline values: CDR1 SGDLS, CDR2 YYNGEE. CDR3 sequence reads: CASSAGLAGERETQYF. DNA for the CDR3: TGTGCCAGCAGCGCAGGACTAGCAGGAGAAAGGGAGACCCAGTACTTC.